This is a list of T cell receptor beta chains from one sample in a study of radiation and T cells in renal cell carcinoma. Some clones are missing from TCRdb's copy, which holds only in-frame ones; the method was immunoSEQ multiplex PCR. The sample includes fewer than 85,000 clones, roughly nine tenths seen only once; the top ten take roughly 5.4%. The material sequenced was blood, taken from a patient whose treatment included radiotherapy and nephrectomy. The receptors were sampled from a woman aged 70-85 years with renal cell carcinoma. The CDR3 runs from the conserved cysteine through the conserved F or W. Fields, in order: clone size, D gene, J gene, V gene, CDR3 protein, CDR3 DNA. The D gene is left open where the match is weak. The listing skips clone size in some rows; elsewhere it reads once, few, many or a size class.

>NA|TRBD1|TRBJ1-4|TRBV4-3
CASSHFGTGDREKLFF
TGCGCCAGCAGCCATTTCGGGACAGGGGATCGAGAAAAACTGTTTTTT
>NA|NA|TRBJ2-4|TRBV30
CAWIGPGVAKNIQYF
TGTGCCTGGATAGGCCCGGGGGTAGCCAAAAACATTCAGTACTTC
>NA|NA|TRBJ2-3|TRBV7-2
CASSLTDTQYF
TGTGCCAGCAGCTTAACAGATACGCAGTATTTT
>NA|NA|TRBJ2-2|TRBV7-9
CASSFGELFF
TGTGCCAGCAGCTTTGGGGAGCTGTTTTTT
>NA|NA|TRBJ1-2|TRBV30
CAWSVEEGGKKFF
TGTGCCTGGAGTGTAGAAGAGGGGGGAAAGAAATTCTTC
>once|NA|TRBJ1-3|TRBV5-1
CASSLWGQLVNTIYF
TGCGCCAGCAGTTTGTGGGGGCAATTAGTAAACACCATATATTTT
>NA|NA|TRBJ1-1|TRBV5-1
CASSLDNRVSGTEAFF
TGCGCCAGCAGCTTGGATAACAGGGTGAGTGGCACTGAAGCTTTCTTT
>NA|TRBD2|TRBJ2-5|TRBV4-2
CASSQEVAGGLLKTQYF
TGTGCCAGCAGCCAAGAGGTGGCGGGGGGGCTTTTGAAGACCCAGTACTTC
>NA|NA|TRBJ1-2|TRBV30
CASRGEGNAYGYTF
TGTGCCTCCCGAGGGGAGGGGAACGCCTATGGCTACACCTTC
>NA|NA|TRBJ2-7|TRBV7-2
CASSLVVGPHEQYF
TGTGCCAGCAGCTTAGTGGTTGGGCCCCACGAGCAGTACTTC
>NA|NA|TRBJ1-6|TRBV25-1
CASSEFESPLHF
TGTGCCAGCAGTGAATTCGAGTCACCCCTCCACTTT
>NA|NA|TRBJ2-3|TRBV6-1
CASTRQTDTQYF
TGTGCCAGCACCCGACAGACAGATACGCAGTATTTT
>NA|NA|TRBJ1-2|TRBV30
CAWSRPGGPPYGYTF
TGTGCCTGGAGCAGACCCGGGGGCCCACCTTATGGCTACACCTTC
>once|NA|TRBJ2-7|TRBV6-5
CASSYSAGEQYF
TGTGCCAGCAGTTACTCGGCGGGCGAGCAGTACTTC
>NA|NA|TRBJ2-7|TRBV12-5
CASAVGRGYEQYF
TGTGCTAGTGCCGTGGGTAGGGGTTACGAGCAGTACTTC
>NA|NA|TRBJ2-5|TRBV5-1
CASSLDTGQETQYF
TGCGCCAGCAGCTTGGATACTGGACAAGAGACCCAGTACTTC
>NA|NA|TRBJ2-1|TRBV6-5
CASSYGLNEQFF
TGTGCCAGCAGTTATGGGCTCAATGAGCAGTTCTTC
>NA|NA|TRBJ2-5|TRBV2
CASNPPAETQYF
TGTGCCAGCAACCCTCCGGCGGAGACCCAGTACTTC
>NA|TRBD1|TRBJ1-2|TRBV11-3
CASSPTGQGDGYTF
TGTGCCAGCAGCCCTACCGGACAGGGAGATGGCTACACCTTC
>NA|NA|TRBJ1-1|TRBV28
CASSIPRGDSFF
TGTGCCAGCAGCATCCCCAGGGGTGATTCTTTCTTT
>NA|NA|TRBJ2-7|TRBV28
CASSPPTSRSYEQYF
TGTGCCAGCAGCCCCCCCACTAGCAGGTCCTACGAGCAGTACTTC
>NA|TRBD2|TRBJ2-2|TRBV11-2
CASSFQWGGAGELFF
TGTGCCAGCAGCTTTCAGTGGGGAGGGGCCGGGGAGCTGTTTTTT
>NA|NA|TRBJ2-1|TRBV6-1
CASSESEVSYNEQFF
TGTGCCAGCAGTGAATCCGAGGTCTCCTACAATGAGCAGTTCTTC
>NA|TRBD2|TRBJ2-7|TRBV9
CASSVGRGGSYEQYF
TGTGCCAGCAGCGTAGGGCGGGGGGGCTCGTACGAGCAGTACTTC
>NA|NA|TRBJ2-7|TRBV11-2
CASSSRDWGPGEQYF
TGTGCCAGCAGCAGCAGGGATTGGGGACCTGGCGAGCAGTACTTC
>NA|NA|TRBJ2-5|TRBV28
CASSRTGEETQYF
TGTGCCAGCAGTCGGACGGGTGAAGAGACCCAGTACTTC
>NA|NA|TRBJ1-4|TRBV7-7
CASSPGPRSEKLFF
TGTGCTAGCAGCCCTGGGCCCAGGAGTGAAAAACTGTTTTTT
>NA|TRBD1|TRBJ1-5|TRBV2
CASCSTGVIASNQPQHF
TGTGCCAGCTGTTCGACAGGGGTCATAGCTAGCAATCAGCCCCAGCATTTT
>NA|NA|TRBJ1-2|TRBV7-2
CASSPDILYGYTF
TGTGCCAGCAGCCCCGACATTCTCTATGGCTACACCTTC
>few|NA|TRBJ1-1|TRBV7-9
CASSLGAGANTEAFF
TGTGCCAGCAGCTTAGGGGCAGGGGCGAACACTGAAGCTTTCTTT
>few|NA|TRBJ1-1|TRBV9
CASSVSPLLGDTEAFF
TGTGCCAGCAGCGTATCGCCTCTTCTGGGGGACACTGAAGCTTTCTTT
>NA|TRBD1|TRBJ2-1|TRBV7-9
CASSQRAGGSYNEQFF
TGTGCCAGCAGCCAGAGGGCAGGGGGCTCCTACAATGAGCAGTTCTTC
>NA|NA|TRBJ2-5|TRBV7-8
CASSLLQKQETQYF
TGTGCCAGCAGCTTATTGCAGAAACAAGAGACCCAGTACTTC
>few|NA|TRBJ1-2|TRBV4-3
CASSPLGLNGYTF
TGCGCCAGCAGCCCTCTTGGGCTTAATGGCTACACCTTC
>NA|NA|TRBJ1-1|TRBV19
CASSIVGIGNEAFF
TGTGCCAGTAGTATAGTTGGGATCGGTAATGAAGCTTTCTTT
>NA|NA|TRBJ1-5|TRBV29-1
CSLHRRSNQPQHF
TGCAGCTTACATAGACGGAGCAATCAGCCCCAGCATTTT
>NA|NA|TRBJ1-2|TRBV13
CASSLGRGQLYGYTF
TGTGCCAGCAGCTTAGGCCGAGGACAACTCTATGGCTACACCTTC
>few|NA|TRBJ1-2|TRBV5-1
CASRYGGFSNYGYTF
TGCGCCAGCAGATATGGAGGATTTTCTAACTATGGCTACACCTTC
>few|TRBD1|TRBJ1-4|TRBV27
CASSSPRQGPGEKLFF
TGTGCCAGCAGTTCTCCTCGACAGGGTCCAGGCGAAAAACTGTTTTTT
>few|NA|TRBJ2-3|TRBV7-9
CAEEGGGTDTQYF
TGTGCAGAGGAGGGAGGAGGCACAGATACGCAGTATTTT
>NA|NA|TRBJ2-7|TRBV6-5
CASSYPQGGEQYF
TGTGCCAGCAGTTACCCTCAGGGAGGTGAGCAGTACTTC
>NA|TRBD1|TRBJ2-7|TRBV19
CASSGPGQGSYEQYF
TGTGCCAGTAGTGGTCCGGGACAGGGGTCATACGAGCAGTACTTC
>NA|TRBD1|TRBJ2-5|TRBV7-6
CASSPGNRGRGETQYF
TGTGCCAGCAGCCCCGGAAACAGGGGGCGAGGGGAGACCCAGTACTTC
>NA|TRBD1|TRBJ2-7|TRBV14
CASSPRQDRSYEQYF
TGTGCCAGCAGTCCCCGCCAGGACAGGAGCTACGAGCAGTACTTC
>NA|NA|TRBJ1-2|TRBV30
CAWSRTEGYTF
TGTGCCTGGAGTCGGACCGAAGGCTACACCTTC
>NA|NA|TRBJ1-5|TRBV6-1
CASNQGHNQPQHF
TGTGCCAGCAACCAGGGACACAATCAGCCCCAGCATTTT
>NA|NA|TRBJ1-1|TRBV7-6
CASSSTSARGAEAFF
TGTGCCAGCAGCTCGACCTCGGCCAGGGGTGCTGAAGCTTTCTTT
>NA|TRBD2|TRBJ2-2|TRBV10-3
CAISEWISGGRRPAGELFF
TGTGCCATCAGTGAATGGATTAGCGGGGGCCGTCGGCCGGCCGGGGAGCTGTTTTTT
>NA|NA|TRBJ2-7|TRBV21-1
CASSKEGGEQYF
TGTGCCAGCAGCAAAGAGGGGGGAGAGCAGTACTTC